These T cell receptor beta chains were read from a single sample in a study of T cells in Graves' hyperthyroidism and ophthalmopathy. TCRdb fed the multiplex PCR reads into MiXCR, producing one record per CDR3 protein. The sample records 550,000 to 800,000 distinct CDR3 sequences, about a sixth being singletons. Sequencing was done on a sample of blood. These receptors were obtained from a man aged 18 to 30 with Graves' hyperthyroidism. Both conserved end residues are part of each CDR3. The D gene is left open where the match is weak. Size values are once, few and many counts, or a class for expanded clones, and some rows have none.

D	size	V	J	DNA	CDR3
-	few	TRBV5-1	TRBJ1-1	TGCGCCAGCAGCTTCGGGGGGCCCCGGAACACTGAAGCTTTCTTT	CASSFGGPRNTEAFF
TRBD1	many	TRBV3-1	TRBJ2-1	TGTGCCAGCAGATCCGGGACAGGGGGTCTCAATGAGCAGTTCTTC	CASRSGTGGLNEQFF
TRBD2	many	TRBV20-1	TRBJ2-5	TGCAGTGCAGAGGTGCCTAGCGGGAGGGTACAAGAGACCCAGTACTTC	CSAEVPSGRVQETQYF
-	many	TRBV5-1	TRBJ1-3	TGCGCCAGCAGCTTGGATCCTTCTGGAAACACCATATATTTT	CASSLDPSGNTIYF
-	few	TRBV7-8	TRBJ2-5	TGTGCCAGCAGCCCCCGCCGGTTGGGGGCGGTGGGACAAGAGACCCAGTACTTC	CASSPRRLGAVGQETQYF
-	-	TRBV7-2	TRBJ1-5	TGTGCCAGCAGCTTAGGGCCGCTCCGGCCCCAGCATTTT	CASSLGPLRPQHF
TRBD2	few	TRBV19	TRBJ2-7	TGTGCCAGTAGTGCTTACCCGGGACTAGCTGTTTACGAGCAGTACTTC	CASSAYPGLAVYEQYF
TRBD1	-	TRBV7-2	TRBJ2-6	TGTGCCAGCAGCCGAAAAACACCGGGACAGGGCACTGGGGCCAACGTCCTGACTTTC	CASSRKTPGQGTGANVLTF
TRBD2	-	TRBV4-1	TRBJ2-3	TGCGCCAGCAGCTCTCATTTAGCGGGAGTTAGCACAGATACGCAGTATTTT	CASSSHLAGVSTDTQYF
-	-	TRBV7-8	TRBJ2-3	TGTGCCAGCAGCCACTCGGGCGGCCGGATCACAGATACGCAGTATTTT	CASSHSGGRITDTQYF
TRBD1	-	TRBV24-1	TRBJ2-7	TGTGCCACCAGTGACCGGACAGGGGGTTCCTCGAAGCAGTACTTC	CATSDRTGGSSKQYF
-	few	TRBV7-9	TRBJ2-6	TGTGCCAGCAGCCCCCAGGGCTACAGCTCTGGGGCCAACGTCCTGACTTTC	CASSPQGYSSGANVLTF
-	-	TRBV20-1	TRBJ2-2	TGCAGTGCTAGAGATATGGGTAGCGGGAACACCGGGGAGCTGTTTTTT	CSARDMGSGNTGELFF
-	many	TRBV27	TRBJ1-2	TGTGCCAGCAGCCTACAGGGTGTGGGGGGCTACACCTTC	CASSLQGVGGYTF
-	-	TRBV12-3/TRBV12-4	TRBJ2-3	TGTGCCAGCAGTTTAGCCGGGGGAGGGGGCCTTACAGATACGCAGTATTTT	CASSLAGGGGLTDTQYF
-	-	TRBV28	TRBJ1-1	TGTGCCAGCAGATCTCCGGGGGCCCACACTGAAGCTTTCTTT	CASRSPGAHTEAFF
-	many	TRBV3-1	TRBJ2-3	TGTGCCAGCAGCCACGCCGGGGTGGATACGCAGTATTTT	CASSHAGVDTQYF
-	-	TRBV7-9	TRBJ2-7	TGTGCCAGCAGCCACAGCGGCCTTAATCCCTACGAGCAGTACTTC	CASSHSGLNPYEQYF
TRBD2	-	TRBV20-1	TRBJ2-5	TGCAGTGCAGACGGCGGAGCGGGAGACCAAGAGACCCAGTACTTC	CSADGGAGDQETQYF
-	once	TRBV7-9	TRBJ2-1	TGTGCCAGCAGCGCTCGGGACTCCGGCTCCTACAATGAGCAGTTCTTC	CASSARDSGSYNEQFF
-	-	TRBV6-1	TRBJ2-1	TGTGCCAGCAGTGAAGGGTGGGGGAGAAGTGAGCAGTTCTTC	CASSEGWGRSEQFF
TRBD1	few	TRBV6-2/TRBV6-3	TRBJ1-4	TGTGCCAGCAGTTACTCGGGACAGGGGATTGAAAAACTGTTTTTT	CASSYSGQGIEKLFF